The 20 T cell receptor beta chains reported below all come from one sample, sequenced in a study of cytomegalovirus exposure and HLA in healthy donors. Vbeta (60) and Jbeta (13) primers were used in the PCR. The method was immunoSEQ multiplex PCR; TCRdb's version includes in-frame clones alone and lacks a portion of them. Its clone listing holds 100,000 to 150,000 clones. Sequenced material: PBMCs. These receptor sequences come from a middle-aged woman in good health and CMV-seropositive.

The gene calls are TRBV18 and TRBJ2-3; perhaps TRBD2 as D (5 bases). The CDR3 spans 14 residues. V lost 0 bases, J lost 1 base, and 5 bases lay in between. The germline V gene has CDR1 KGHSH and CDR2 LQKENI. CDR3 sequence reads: CASSPPGGTDTQYF. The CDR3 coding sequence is TGTGCCAGCTCACCACCGGGAGGCACAGATACGCAGTATTTT. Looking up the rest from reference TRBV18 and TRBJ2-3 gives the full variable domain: NAGVMQNPRHLVRRRGQEARLRCSPMKGHSHVYWYRQLPEEGLKFMVYLQKENIIDESGMPKERFSAEFPKEGPSILRIQQVVRGDSAAYFCASSPPGGTDTQYFGPGTRLTVL.

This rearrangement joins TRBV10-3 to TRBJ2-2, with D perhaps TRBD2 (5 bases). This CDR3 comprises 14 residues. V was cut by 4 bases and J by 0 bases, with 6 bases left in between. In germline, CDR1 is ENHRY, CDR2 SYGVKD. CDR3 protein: CAISGAANTGELFF. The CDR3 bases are TGTGCCATCAGTGGAGCGGCGAACACCGGGGAGCTGTTTTTT.

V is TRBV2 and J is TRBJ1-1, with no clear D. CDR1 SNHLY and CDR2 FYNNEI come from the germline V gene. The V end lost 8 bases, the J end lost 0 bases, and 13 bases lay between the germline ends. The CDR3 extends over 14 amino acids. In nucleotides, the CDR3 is TGTGCCAGCGACCGGGGAGATATGAACACTGAAGCTTTCTTT. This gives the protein CASDRGDMNTEAFF.

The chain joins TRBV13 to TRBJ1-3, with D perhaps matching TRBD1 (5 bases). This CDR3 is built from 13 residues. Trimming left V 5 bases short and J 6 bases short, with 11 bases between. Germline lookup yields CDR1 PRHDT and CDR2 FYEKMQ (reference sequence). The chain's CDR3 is CASSPTGLNTIYF. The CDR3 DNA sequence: TGTGCCAGCAGCCCAACAGGATTAAACACCATATATTTT. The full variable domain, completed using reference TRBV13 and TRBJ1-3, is AAGVIQSPRHLIKEKRETATLKCYPIPRHDTVYWYQQGPGQDPQFLISFYEKMQSDKGSIPDRFSAQQFSDYHSELNMSSLELGDSALYFCASSPTGLNTIYFGEGSWLTVV.

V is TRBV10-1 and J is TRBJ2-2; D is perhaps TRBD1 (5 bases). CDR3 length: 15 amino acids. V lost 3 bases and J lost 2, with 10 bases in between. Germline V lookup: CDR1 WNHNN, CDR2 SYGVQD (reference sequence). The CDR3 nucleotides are TGCGCCAGCAGTGATTTAGGGGATAACACCGGGGAGCTGTTTTTT. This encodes CASSDLGDNTGELFF.

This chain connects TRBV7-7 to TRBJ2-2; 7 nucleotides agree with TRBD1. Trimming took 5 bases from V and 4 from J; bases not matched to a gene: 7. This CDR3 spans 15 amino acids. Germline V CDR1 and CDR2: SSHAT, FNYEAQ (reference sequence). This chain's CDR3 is CASSRDRVGTGELFF. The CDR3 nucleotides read TGTGCCAGCAGCCGAGACAGGGTCGGCACCGGGGAGCTGTTTTTT.

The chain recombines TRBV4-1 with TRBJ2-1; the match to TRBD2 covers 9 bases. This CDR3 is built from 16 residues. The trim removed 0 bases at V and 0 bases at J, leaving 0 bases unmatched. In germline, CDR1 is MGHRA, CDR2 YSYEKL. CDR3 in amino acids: CASSQDSGSSYNEQFF. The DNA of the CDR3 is TGCGCCAGCAGCCAAGATAGCGGGAGCTCCTACAATGAGCAGTTCTTC.

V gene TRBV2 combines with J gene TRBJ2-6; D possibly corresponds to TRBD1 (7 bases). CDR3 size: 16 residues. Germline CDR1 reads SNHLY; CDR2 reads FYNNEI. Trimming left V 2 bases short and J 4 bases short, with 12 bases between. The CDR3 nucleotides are TGTGCCAGCAGTGAACGGGGGACAGCCGGGGCCAACGTCCTGACTTTC. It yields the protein CASSERGTAGANVLTF.

The CDR3 nucleotides read TGTGCCGGAGGTCGAACCTATAGCTCCTACGAGCAGTACTTC. Protein sequence: CAGGRTYSSYEQYF. The chain carries TRBV6-1 and TRBJ2-7; TRBD2 is a possible D gene (5 bases). Germline-derived CDR1 and CDR2 are MNHNS and SASEGT. Trimming shortened V by 11 bases and J by 0 bases, and 17 bases separated the two germline ends. CDR3 size: 14 residues.

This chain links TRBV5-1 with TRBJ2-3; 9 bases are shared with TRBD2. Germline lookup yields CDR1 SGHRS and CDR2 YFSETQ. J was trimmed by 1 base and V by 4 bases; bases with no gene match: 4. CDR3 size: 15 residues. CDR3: CASSVWTSGTDTQYF. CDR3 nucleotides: TGCGCCAGCAGCGTTTGGACTAGCGGCACAGATACGCAGTATTTT.

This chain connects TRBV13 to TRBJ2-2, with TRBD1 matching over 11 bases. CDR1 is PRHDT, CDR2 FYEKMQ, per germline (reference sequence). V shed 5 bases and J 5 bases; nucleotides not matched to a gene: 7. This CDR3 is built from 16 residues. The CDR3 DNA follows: TGTGCCAGCAGCAACCGGGACAGGGGGATAACCGGGGAGCTGTTTTTT. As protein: CASSNRDRGITGELFF.

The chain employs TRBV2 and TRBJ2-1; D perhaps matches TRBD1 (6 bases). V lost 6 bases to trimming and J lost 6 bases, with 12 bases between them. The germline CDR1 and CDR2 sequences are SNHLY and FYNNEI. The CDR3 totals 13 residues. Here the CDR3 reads CASSQQGFNEQFF. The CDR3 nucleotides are TGTGCCAGCAGCCAACAGGGTTTCAATGAGCAGTTCTTC.

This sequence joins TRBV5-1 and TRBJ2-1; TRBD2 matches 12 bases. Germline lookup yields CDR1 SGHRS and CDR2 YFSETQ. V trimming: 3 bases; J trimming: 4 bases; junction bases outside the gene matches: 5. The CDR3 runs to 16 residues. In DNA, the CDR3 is TGCGCCAGCAGCTCGCTAGCGGGGGGGATTTACAATGAGCAGTTCTTC. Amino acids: CASSSLAGGIYNEQFF.

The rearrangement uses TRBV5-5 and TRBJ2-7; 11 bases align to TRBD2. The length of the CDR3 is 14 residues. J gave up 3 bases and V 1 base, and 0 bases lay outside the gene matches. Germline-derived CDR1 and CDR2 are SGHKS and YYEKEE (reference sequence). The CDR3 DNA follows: TGTGCCAGCAGCTTGACTAGCGGGAGCTACGAGCAGTACTTC. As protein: CASSLTSGSYEQYF.

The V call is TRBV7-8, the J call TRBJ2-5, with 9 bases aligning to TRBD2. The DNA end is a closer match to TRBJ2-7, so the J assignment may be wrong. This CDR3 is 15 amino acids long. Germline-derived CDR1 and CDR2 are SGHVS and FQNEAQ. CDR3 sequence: CASSLAREGPYEQYF. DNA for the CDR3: TGTGCCAGCAGCTTAGCGCGGGAGGGCCCCTACGAGCAGTACTTC.

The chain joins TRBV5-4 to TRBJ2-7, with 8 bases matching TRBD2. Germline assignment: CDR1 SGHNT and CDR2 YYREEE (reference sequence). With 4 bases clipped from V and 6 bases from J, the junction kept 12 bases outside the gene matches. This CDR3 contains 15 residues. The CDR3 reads CASSGTSGLFVEQYF. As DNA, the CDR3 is TGTGCCAGCAGCGGAACTAGCGGCCTTTTCGTCGAGCAGTACTTC.

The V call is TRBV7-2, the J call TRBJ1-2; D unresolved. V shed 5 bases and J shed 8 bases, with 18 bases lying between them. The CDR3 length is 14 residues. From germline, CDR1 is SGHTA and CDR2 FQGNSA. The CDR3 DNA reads TGTGCCAGCAGCCCAAAGGGAGGGCGCGGAGGCTACACCTTC. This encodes CASSPKGGRGGYTF.

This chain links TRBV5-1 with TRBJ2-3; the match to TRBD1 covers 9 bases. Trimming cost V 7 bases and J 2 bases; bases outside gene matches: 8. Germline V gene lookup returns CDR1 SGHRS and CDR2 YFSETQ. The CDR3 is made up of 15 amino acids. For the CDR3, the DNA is TGCGCCAGCGCCGCCGGGACAGGGTTCACAGATACGCAGTATTTT. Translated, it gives CASAAGTGFTDTQYF.

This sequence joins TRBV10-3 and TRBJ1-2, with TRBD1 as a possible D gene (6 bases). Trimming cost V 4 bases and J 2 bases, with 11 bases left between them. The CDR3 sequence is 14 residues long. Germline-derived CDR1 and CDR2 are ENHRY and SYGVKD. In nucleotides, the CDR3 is TGTGCCATCAGTGCGTCGGACAGCAACTATGGCTACACCTTC. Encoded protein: CAISASDSNYGYTF.

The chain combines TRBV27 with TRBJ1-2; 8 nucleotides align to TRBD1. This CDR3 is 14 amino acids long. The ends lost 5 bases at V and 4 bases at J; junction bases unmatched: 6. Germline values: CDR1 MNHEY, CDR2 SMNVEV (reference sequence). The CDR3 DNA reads TGTGCCAGCAGTGAAGACAGGGGAGGCTATGGCTACACCTTC. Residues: CASSEDRGGYGYTF.